Below, 20 T cell receptor beta chains from the same sample are listed, as sequenced in a study of T cells in Graves' hyperthyroidism and ophthalmopathy. TCR beta CDR3 regions were amplified from RNA. A set of HTBI primers served as the primers for a first-round RT-PCR of the TCR CDR3. TCRdb passed the multiplex PCR reads through MiXCR, listing each CDR3 protein once. The table includes fewer than 450,000 distinct CDR3 sequences, approximately 18% detected once. Material: blood. These receptors all stem from a woman between 25 and 40 years old with Graves' hyperthyroidism that later progressed to Graves' ophthalmopathy.

The CDR3 loop reads CAWSPGTSGNEQFF. For the CDR3, the DNA is TGTGCCTGGAGCCCCGGGACTAGCGGGAATGAGCAGTTCTTC. This chain links TRBV30 with TRBJ2-1; 12 bases match TRBD2. This CDR3 is 14 amino acids long. Germline values: CDR1 GTSNPN, CDR2 SVGIG (reference sequence). V dropped 3 bases and J dropped 7; count of bases not matched to a gene: 4.

This clonotype is a singleton in its sample. The V and J genes are TRBV9 and TRBJ2-7; the D gene could be TRBD1 or TRBD2 (5 bases each). Germline-derived CDR1 and CDR2 are SGDLS and YYNGEE. The CDR3 is 15 residues long. Trimming cost V 0 bases and J 0 bases, with 10 bases left between them. CDR3 nucleotides: TGTGCCAGCAGCGTAGGGGGGATTGGCTCCTACGAGCAGTACTTC. It codes for CASSVGGIGSYEQYF.

This clonotype was counted between two and nine times. A much larger clone differs by one base, so this may be a read error. The gene calls are TRBV10-3 and TRBJ2-3, with 8 positions matching TRBD2. V lost 11 bases and J lost 2; bases outside the gene matches: 9. CDR3 size: 14 residues. Per germline, CDR1 ENHRY and CDR2 SYGVKD. CDR3 protein: CAARSGGNTDTQYF. DNA for the CDR3: TGTGCCGCCCGGAGCGGGGGAAACACAGATACGCAGTATTTT.

This clonotype was observed at least ten times. The chain links TRBV2 to TRBJ1-2; unclear D gene. V gave up 7 bases and J gave up 7 bases, with 16 bases separating them. CDR1 SNHLY and CDR2 FYNNEI come from the germline V gene. There are 13 residues in the CDR3. The CDR3 DNA reads as TGTGCCAGCAAAGCCCTGGGCTTTGGTGGCTACACCTTC. Protein product: CASKALGFGGYTF.

V usage is TRBV10-3 and J usage is TRBJ2-1; no definite D call. Germline CDR1 is ENHRY and CDR2 is SYGVKD. V lost 2 bases and J lost 7, with 9 bases in between. The CDR3 extends over 13 amino acids. Here the CDR3 DNA reads TGTGCCATCAGTGAGGGATTGGTAAATGAGCAGTTCTTC. Its protein product is CAISEGLVNEQFF.

A few counts support this clonotype. This sequence joins TRBV20-1 and TRBJ2-5, with 11 bases fitting TRBD2. The CDR3 loop spans 16 amino acids. The germline CDR1 and CDR2 sequences are DFQATT and SNEGSKA (reference sequence). J was trimmed by 4 bases and V by 5 bases; bases with no gene match: 12. The CDR3: CSAQLAGEALGETQYF. The CDR3 nucleotides are TGCAGTGCTCAACTAGCGGGAGAGGCCCTTGGAGAGACCCAGTACTTC.

Concerning this clonotype: An end of the junction does not agree with germline; a read error may underlie this. Here the CDR3 DNA reads TGCAGTGCTTCGGGGACCAGGGTGGGAAACACCATGTATTTT. Encoded protein: CSASGTRVGNTMYF. The chain couples TRBV20-1 to TRBJ1-3; tentative D call: TRBD1 (5 bases). The CDR3 is made up of 14 amino acids. CDR1 and CDR2 from the germline V gene are DFQATT and SNEGSKA (reference sequence).

The chain uses TRBV19 and TRBJ1-1; D is ambiguous. The V gene lost 3 bases and the J gene lost 8 bases, with 16 bases spanning the gap. CDR3 size: 14 residues. Germline V gene lookup returns CDR1 LNHDA and CDR2 SQIVND (reference sequence). Written as DNA, the CDR3 is TGTGCCAGTAGTATGCAAGTTACGTCCCCAGAAGCTTTCTTT. Translation: CASSMQVTSPEAFF.

This clonotype has ten or more counts. J is TRBJ1-6 and V is TRBV3-1, with D possibly matching TRBD1 (6 bases). This CDR3 comprises 18 residues. V was trimmed by 4 bases and J by 6 bases, leaving 22 bases between them. Germline V lookup: CDR1 LGHDT, CDR2 YNNKEL (reference sequence). CDR3 residues: CASSRNALGAPGNSPLHF. CDR3 in DNA: TGTGCCAGCAGCCGAAACGCGTTGGGGGCGCCTGGTAATTCACCCCTCCACTTT.

This clonotype has a count of ten or more. The chain employs TRBV10-3 and TRBJ2-3; D might be TRBD1 (6 bases). From germline, CDR1 is ENHRY and CDR2 SYGVKD. V lost 7 bases to trimming and J lost 3 bases, with 14 bases between them. The CDR3 runs to 14 residues. The CDR3 loop reads CAIKRAGVTDTQYF. Here the CDR3 DNA reads TGTGCCATCAAGAGGGCAGGGGTGACAGATACGCAGTATTTT.

V is TRBV5-6 and J is TRBJ1-2; D is ambiguous. The CDR3 has 13 residues. Germline lookup yields CDR1 SGHDT and CDR2 YYEEEE. Trimming stripped 1 base from V and 6 bases from J, with 10 bases between. In nucleotides, the CDR3 is TGTGCCAGCAGCTTGACAATTCACAATGGCTACACCTTC. It yields the protein CASSLTIHNGYTF.

This clonotype was recorded many times. The V and J genes are TRBV5-1 and TRBJ2-3; D remains ambiguous. Germline CDR1 reads SGHRS; CDR2 reads YFSETQ. This CDR3 has 17 residues. The germline V and J ends were trimmed by 0 bases and 0 bases, with 14 bases remaining between them. The CDR3 coding sequence is TGCGCCAGCAGCTTGGGTCTCTTCGGAACTAGCACAGATACGCAGTATTTT. Translated: CASSLGLFGTSTDTQYF.

The chain has TRBV7-2 and TRBJ2-7; D is unresolved. Germline V lookup: CDR1 SGHTA, CDR2 FQGNSA. This CDR3 has 14 amino acids. V lost 0 bases and J lost 2, with 8 bases in between. The CDR3 reads CASSLAVGTYEQYF. The CDR3 nucleotides read TGTGCCAGCAGCTTAGCGGTCGGAACCTACGAGCAGTACTTC.

Worth noting for this clonotype: At one of its ends the junction is not consistent with the germline gene, which may arise from a read error. This chain links TRBV28 with TRBJ1-5; 7 bases map to TRBD1. This CDR3 region has 13 residues. CDR1 and CDR2 (germline): MDHEN, SYDVKM. CDR3 coding DNA: TGCGCCAGCAGGGGGGAGGGGGATGTGCCCCAGCATTTT. As protein: CASRGEGDVPQHF.

This clonotype was seen a handful of times. The gene calls are TRBV6-1 and TRBJ2-3; D could derive from TRBD1 or TRBD2 (5 bases each). From germline, CDR1 is MNHNS and CDR2 SASEGT. V was cut by 6 bases and J by 10 bases, with 11 bases left in between. CDR3 length equals 11 residues. The CDR3 DNA reads as TGTGCCAGCAGCACAATGGGGGCGCAGTATTTT. Protein sequence: CASSTMGAQYF.

This clonotype came up many times. This chain joins TRBV5-1 and TRBJ1-2; D ambiguous. CDR1 and CDR2 (germline): SGHRS, YFSETQ. This CDR3 has 15 residues. The V and J ends lost 0 bases and 6 bases respectively, with 15 bases between them. DNA of the CDR3: TGCGCCAGCAGCTTGGATCGGGTTACGTCCAATGGCTACACCTTC. This translates into CASSLDRVTSNGYTF.

This clonotype showed up many times. The rearrangement uses TRBV10-3 and TRBJ1-5; no definite D call. Germline CDR1 is ENHRY and CDR2 is SYGVKD. V lost 2 bases, J lost 0 bases, and 5 bases lay in between. CDR3 length: 14 amino acids. The CDR3 DNA reads as TGTGCCATCAGTGAGGGGAATAGCAATCAGCCCCAGCATTTT. As protein: CAISEGNSNQPQHF.

This clonotype has just a few counts. In DNA, the CDR3 is TGTGCCAGTGCCCGGGACAGGGTCGAAAAACTGTTTTTT. It translates to CASARDRVEKLFF. J is TRBJ1-4 and V is TRBV6-1; TRBD1 agrees at 9 bases. CDR1 and CDR2 from the germline V gene are MNHNS and SASEGT. The length of the CDR3 is 13 residues. V was clipped by 9 bases and J by 8 bases; unmatched bases: 7.

This clonotype was seen ten or more times. The chain recombines TRBV18 with TRBJ2-2; 7 positions match TRBD1. There are 16 residues in the CDR3. V lost 3 bases and J lost 2; bases outside the gene matches: 6. Per germline, CDR1 KGHSH and CDR2 LQKENI. CDR3 DNA: TGTGCCAGCTCACCCCCTGGACAGGTCAACACCGGGGAGCTGTTTTTT. This translates into CASSPPGQVNTGELFF.

This clonotype was counted at least ten times. The chain uses TRBV7-9 and TRBJ2-7, with TRBD1 matching over 8 bases. The trim removed 3 bases at V and 4 bases at J, leaving 5 bases unmatched. CDR1 SEHNR and CDR2 FQNEAQ come from the germline V gene (reference sequence). This CDR3 spans 14 amino acids. CDR3 sequence (DNA): TGTGCCAGCAGCTTCCAGGACAGGGAGTACGAGCAGTACTTC. Amino acids: CASSFQDREYEQYF.